This entry lists 24 T cell receptor beta chains sequenced from one sample in a study of PD-1 blockade in classical Hodgkin lymphoma. Profiled with immunoSEQ multiplex PCR; TCRdb holds only in-frame clones, not every one. This sample carries tens of thousands of clones, 70% to 80% of them seen once, and the ten largest clones take approximately 7.7%. The time point denotes: cycle 4 day 1 (C4D1), after 6 weeks of nivolumab. Relapse was seen in all patients after autologous stem cell transplantation, and brentuximab vedotin exposure was variable. This specimen consisted of peripheral blood mononuclear cells (PBMCs), obtained before the fourth cycle of nivolumab. The receptors shown here come from a human donor with classical Hodgkin lymphoma.

V gene TRBV5-4 combines with J gene TRBJ2-2, with TRBD2 as a possible D gene (5 bases). This CDR3 region has 16 residues. V shed 0 bases and J shed 10 bases, with 19 bases lying between them. Germline V gene lookup returns CDR1 SGHNT and CDR2 YYREEE (reference sequence). Here the CDR3 DNA reads TGTGCCAGCAGCTTGGGAGGGCGTGGACCACCGCAGGAGCTGTTTTTT. Translating gives CASSLGGRGPPQELFF.

The chain employs TRBV10-1 and TRBJ2-7; 9 bases line up with TRBD2. This CDR3 has 15 residues. J lost 4 bases, V lost 0 bases, and 4 bases had no gene match. Germline V lookup: CDR1 WNHNN, CDR2 SYGVQD (reference sequence). CDR3 loop: CASSESWREGYEQYF. The CDR3, as DNA: TGCGCCAGCAGTGAGTCGTGGCGGGAGGGTTACGAGCAGTACTTC.

This clone was seen a handful of times. The genes are TRBV7-7 and TRBJ2-1; D call uncertain. Trimming stripped 1 base from V and 6 bases from J, with 13 bases between. This CDR3 comprises 15 residues. Looked up from germline, CDR1 is SSHAT and CDR2 is FNYEAQ (reference sequence). The CDR3 spells CASSLGWVGFNEQFF. Written as DNA, the CDR3 is TGTGCCAGCAGCTTAGGGTGGGTTGGGTTCAATGAGCAGTTCTTC. Full variable domain (rest looked up from reference TRBV7-7 and TRBJ2-1): GAGVSQSPRYKVTKRGQDVTLRCDPISSHATLYWYQQALGQGPEFLTYFNYEAQPDKSGLPSDRFSAERPEGSISTLTIQRTEQRDSAMYRCASSLGWVGFNEQFFGPGTRLTVL.

This chain connects TRBV9 to TRBJ2-7, with 7 bases fitting TRBD1. CDR1 SGDLS and CDR2 YYNGEE come from the germline V gene. Trimming removed 6 bases from V and 0 bases from J; junction bases left unmatched: 6. There are 14 residues in the CDR3. DNA for the CDR3: TGTGCCAGCACCCCACGGGACAGCTCCTACGAGCAGTACTTC. Its protein product is CASTPRDSSYEQYF.

The chain carries TRBV5-1 and TRBJ2-7, with 13 bases aligning to TRBD2. The CDR3 extends over 16 amino acids. Germline assignment: CDR1 SGHRS and CDR2 YFSETQ. V trimming: 1 base; J trimming: 0 bases; junction bases outside the gene matches: 1. CDR3 protein: CASSLTSGGVSYEQYF. In DNA form, the CDR3 reads TGCGCCAGCAGCTTGACTAGCGGGGGGGTCTCCTACGAGCAGTACTTC.

This clone appeared a single time. The J gene is TRBJ2-2, the V gene TRBV5-4, with D maybe TRBD2 (6 bases). Trimming removed 1 base at V and 6 bases at J, with 19 bases between. Germline V CDR1 and CDR2: SGHNT, YYREEE (reference sequence). CDR3 length equals 17 residues. CDR3 sequence reads: CASSLPGETSYAGELFF. The DNA for the CDR3 is TGTGCCAGCAGCTTGCCCGGCGAGACTAGTTACGCCGGGGAGCTGTTTTTT.

This chain joins TRBV6-6 and TRBJ1-1; D not certain. Germline CDR1 is MNHNY and CDR2 is SVGAGI (reference sequence). The CDR3 has 15 amino acids. V was cut by 5 bases and J by 3 bases, with 16 bases left in between. Here the CDR3 reads CASSLGDGRDTEAFF. CDR3 bases: TGTGCCAGCAGTCTCGGGGATGGAAGAGACACTGAAGCTTTCTTT.

This chain uses TRBV18 with TRBJ1-1; perhaps TRBD1 as D (5 bases). The CDR3 runs to 13 residues. V lost 2 bases, J lost 3 bases, and 7 bases lay in between. Per germline, CDR1 KGHSH and CDR2 LQKENI. CDR3 in amino acids: CASSPGAHTEAFF. CDR3 sequence (DNA): TGTGCCAGCTCACCAGGGGCGCACACTGAAGCTTTCTTT.

The gene calls are TRBV30 and TRBJ1-3; the D gene is possibly TRBD1 (5 bases). V dropped 5 bases and J dropped 2 bases, with 16 bases sitting between them. The CDR3 is 15 residues long. CDR1 and CDR2 from the germline V gene are GTSNPN and SVGIG (reference sequence). The CDR3: CAWGRQGNPGNTIYF. The CDR3 region has the DNA TGTGCCTGGGGACGGCAGGGTAACCCTGGAAACACCATATATTTT. The entire variable domain, with the rest obtained from reference TRBV30 and TRBJ1-3, is as follows: SQTIHQWPATLVQPVGSPLSLECTVEGTSNPNLYWYRQAAGRGLQLLFYSVGIGQISSEVPQNLSASRPQDRQFILSSKKLLLSDSGFYLCAWGRQGNPGNTIYFGEGSWLTVV.

This clone was detected a few times. CDR3 residues: CASSHPQPAATQYF. In nucleotides, the CDR3 is TGTGCCAGCAGCCATCCCCAGCCTGCGGCGACCCAGTACTTC. The chain combines TRBV14 with TRBJ2-5; no reliable D call. This CDR3 spans 14 amino acids. From germline, CDR1 is SGHDN and CDR2 FVKESK. V was clipped by 3 bases and J by 7 bases, with 15 bases between them.

V is TRBV11-3 and J is TRBJ2-3, with 13 bases that match TRBD2. Germline V gene sequence: CDR1 SGHNT, CDR2 YENEEA. CDR3 length equals 16 residues. J was trimmed by 5 bases and V by 3 bases; bases with no gene match: 5. This chain's CDR3 is CASSFGLAGVRDTQYF. CDR3 DNA sequence: TGTGCCAGCAGCTTTGGACTAGCGGGAGTACGAGATACGCAGTATTTT.

This clone was counted only a few times. The V gene is TRBV7-9, the J gene TRBJ2-7; perhaps D is TRBD1 or TRBD2 (5 bases each). Germline CDR1 is SEHNR and CDR2 is FQNEAQ (reference sequence). The CDR3 spans 13 residues. The V and J ends lost 9 bases and 4 bases respectively, with 16 bases between them. In DNA, the CDR3 is TGTGCCAGTATCTCAGGGACGGGTTACGAGCAGTACTTC. Protein sequence: CASISGTGYEQYF.

The rearrangement links TRBV6-6 to TRBJ2-3; 8 bases map to TRBD2. Germline-derived CDR1 and CDR2 are MNHNY and SVGAGI (reference sequence). J lost 3 bases, V lost 6 bases, and 8 bases had no gene match. This CDR3 has 15 amino acids. The CDR3 sequence is CASRELAEGTDTQYF. The CDR3 DNA follows: TGTGCCAGCAGGGAACTAGCGGAGGGGACAGATACGCAGTATTTT.

This chain links TRBV28 with TRBJ1-4, with a tentative D call TRBD1 (5 bases). V dropped 8 bases and J dropped 11 bases, with 21 bases sitting between them. CDR3 length: 14 amino acids. CDR1 is MDHEN and CDR2 is SYDVKM in the germline V gene. CDR3 region: CASGGLLFREKLFF. CDR3 bases: TGTGCCAGCGGGGGTTTGTTATTTCGGGAGAAACTGTTTTTT.

This chain connects TRBV9 to TRBJ2-2, with D hard to call. Trimming shortened V by 2 bases and J by 7 bases, and 9 bases separated the two germline ends. CDR3 length: 13 residues. The germline gives CDR1 SGDLS, CDR2 YYNGEE. The DNA for the CDR3 is TGTGCCAGCAGCGTTAGCCTTTACGGGGAGCTGTTTTTT. Its translation: CASSVSLYGELFF.

The rearrangement uses TRBV5-1 and TRBJ2-7, with D perhaps TRBD1 (5 bases). This CDR3 has 14 residues. CDR1 is SGHRS, CDR2 YFSETQ, per germline. V was trimmed by 0 bases and J by 3 bases, leaving 10 bases between them. The CDR3, as DNA: TGCGCCAGCAGCTTGGCCAGGGCAGGCTACGAGCAGTACTTC. It yields the protein CASSLARAGYEQYF.

The V and J genes are TRBV5-6 and TRBJ2-5; D not resolved. V dropped 4 bases and J dropped 3 bases, with 7 bases sitting between them. The CDR3 sequence is 12 residues long. Germline CDR1 and CDR2: SGHDT and YYEEEE. As DNA, the CDR3 is TGTGCCAGCAGCCGAATTAAAGAGACCCAGTACTTC. As protein: CASSRIKETQYF. The full variable domain, its missing parts supplied by reference TRBV5-6 and TRBJ2-5, is DAGVTQSPTHLIKTRGQQVTLRCSPKSGHDTVSWYQQALGQGPQFIFQYYEEEERQRGNFPDRFSGHQFPNYSSELNVNALLLGDSALYLCASSRIKETQYFGPGTRLLVL.

The V gene is TRBV5-1, the J gene TRBJ1-4, with 9 nucleotides matching TRBD1. Trimming took 4 bases from V and 8 from J; bases not matched to a gene: 12. CDR3 size: 16 residues. Germline V gives CDR1 SGHRS, CDR2 YFSETQ. DNA of the CDR3: TGCGCCAGCAGCCTCACGTGGACAGGGGTGAACGAAAAACTGTTTTTT. Its protein product is CASSLTWTGVNEKLFF.

The chain has TRBV6-1 and TRBJ1-4; D remains ambiguous. Per the germline V gene, CDR1 is MNHNS and CDR2 is SASEGT. This CDR3 has 11 amino acids. Trimming removed 3 bases at V and 13 bases at J, with 9 bases between. The CDR3 protein is CASSEWGVLFF. Here the CDR3 DNA reads TGTGCCAGCAGTGAGTGGGGAGTACTGTTTTTT.

This sequence joins TRBV27 and TRBJ1-2; D gene unclear. Germline V CDR1 and CDR2: MNHEY, SMNVEV (reference sequence). This CDR3 region has 14 residues. V dropped 2 bases and J dropped 7 bases, with 14 bases sitting between them. The CDR3 region is CASSLDIATGGYTF. CDR3 bases: TGTGCCAGCAGTTTAGATATTGCGACGGGTGGCTACACCTTC.

This chain uses TRBV5-1 with TRBJ2-5; 10 bases agree with TRBD1. The CDR3 loop spans 14 amino acids. Looked up from germline, CDR1 is SGHRS and CDR2 is YFSETQ. With V trimmed by 9 bases and J by 5 bases, 10 bases remained unmatched. The CDR3 spells CATRTGGMGETQYF. For the CDR3, the DNA is TGCGCCACCCGGACAGGGGGAATGGGGGAGACCCAGTACTTC. Full variable domain (missing parts from reference TRBV5-1 and TRBJ2-5): KAGVTQTPRYLIKTRGQQVTLSCSPISGHRSVSWYQQTPGQGLQFLFEYFSETQRNKGNFPGRFSGRQFSNSRSEMNVSTLELGDSALYLCATRTGGMGETQYFGPGTRLLVL.

V and J are TRBV28 and TRBJ2-7; TRBD2 matches 7 bases. Trimming removed 7 bases from V and 0 bases from J; junction bases left unmatched: 6. The CDR3 has 14 amino acids. Germline V gene lookup returns CDR1 MDHEN and CDR2 SYDVKM. Written as DNA, the CDR3 is TGTGCCAGCACCAAGCGGGGCCTCTCCTACGAGCAGTACTTC. It codes for CASTKRGLSYEQYF.

This clone has only one observation. The chain links TRBV19 to TRBJ1-2, with D possibly being TRBD1 (6 bases). The CDR3 covers 12 residues. Per the germline V gene, CDR1 is LNHDA and CDR2 is SQIVND (reference sequence). V lost 5 bases and J lost 4, with 8 bases in between. CDR3 amino acids: CASSQQGYGYTF. DNA for the CDR3: TGTGCCAGTAGTCAACAGGGCTATGGCTACACCTTC.

The chain combines TRBV2 with TRBJ2-3; D is unresolved. This CDR3 contains 13 residues. Trimming pared 8 bases from V and 2 bases from J, leaving 11 bases between. CDR1 and CDR2 (germline): SNHLY, FYNNEI. CDR3 sequence reads: CASLAESTDTQYF. As DNA, the CDR3 is TGTGCCAGCTTGGCGGAGTCCACAGATACGCAGTATTTT.